Given below is one T cell receptor (beta chain) in context. Its antigen is currently unknown. CDR1 and CDR2 (germline): SGHDN, FVKESK. The CDR3 spans 14 residues. V shed 4 bases and J 3 bases; nucleotides not matched to a gene: 5. This sample is drawn from a study of T-cell memory formation after mild COVID-19. Study at large: TCR clusters showed largely donor specificity.

Study-level points and caveats: Certain responding clones were present in pre-infection memory, suggesting participation of cross-reactive memory. Day 15 to 85 contractors were CD4/CD8 balanced; later expanders leaned CD4+.

Each CDR3 protein gets one entry after TCRdb re-called the 5' RACE reads with MiXCR. The table shows roughly 600,000 distinct CDR3 sequences, with over 15% occurring only once. The V and J genes are TRBV14 and TRBJ1-1; 7 nucleotides line up with TRBD1. Sequenced sample: PBMCs or a T cell subset sorted from them (not recorded which). The source is an adult woman who had mild COVID-19 (a few samples of this study predate the infection). Cell type and time point are not known. The CDR3 loop is CASSRLGQDTEAFF. In DNA, the CDR3 is TGTGCCAGCAGCCGTCTCGGACAGGACACTGAAGCTTTCTTT.